A selection of T cell receptor beta chains follows, all from one sample in a study of graft-versus-host responses after intestinal transplantation. Assay: immunoSEQ multiplex PCR; the TCRdb copy retains only in-frame clones and omits some. The table records about 16,000 clones, 65% to 90% of them present only once. The sample was ileum tissue, taken 580 to 600 days after intestinal transplantation. All receptors come from a human patient who received an intestinal transplant, so some T cells may come from the graft donor. Both conserved end residues are part of each CDR3. D genes are given only for firm matches. Rows give clone size only sometimes, using once, few, many, or a class for an expanded clone.

TRBD1	TRBV6-1	TRBJ1-5	.	CASSALGGRQPQHF	TGTGCCAGCAGTGCTCTAGGGGGCAGGCAGCCCCAGCATTTT
.	TRBV10-3	TRBJ2-1	.	CAISEFQEGYNEQFF	TGTGCCATCAGTGAGTTCCAGGAGGGTTACAATGAGCAGTTCTTC
.	TRBV9	TRBJ1-2	.	CASSELQGGGYTF	TGTGCCAGCAGCGAATTGCAGGGAGGTGGCTACACCTTC
.	TRBV6-5	TRBJ2-2	.	CASSRAFGELFF	TGTGCCAGCAGTCGGGCGTTCGGGGAGCTGTTTTTT
TRBD1	TRBV28	TRBJ2-2	.	CASSFWNRGSGELFF	TGTGCCAGCAGTTTTTGGAACAGGGGTTCCGGGGAGCTGTTTTTT
TRBD1	TRBV9	TRBJ2-2	few	CASSLGTGNTGELFF	TGTGCCAGCAGCCTGGGGACAGGGAACACCGGGGAGCTGTTTTTT
TRBD1	TRBV25-1	TRBJ1-2	.	CASSWTGGNYGYTF	TGTGCCAGCAGTTGGACAGGGGGCAACTATGGCTACACCTTC
.	TRBV18	TRBJ2-4	.	CASSPSRQLLVGNIQYF	TGTGCCAGCTCACCTTCCCGACAGCTCCTAGTGGGGAACATTCAGTACTTC
.	TRBV4-1	TRBJ1-3	once	CASSQDLGGGNTIYF	TGCGCCAGCAGCCAAGATCTCGGAGGAGGAAACACCATATATTTT
.	TRBV5-4	TRBJ2-7	.	CASSSREGAYEQYF	TGTGCCAGCAGCTCCCGTGAGGGGGCCTACGAGCAGTACTTC
TRBD1	TRBV2	TRBJ2-7	.	CASSERTGIGNEQYF	TGTGCCAGCAGTGAACGGACAGGGATTGGGAACGAGCAGTACTTC
.	TRBV5-1	TRBJ1-3	once	CASCLGFDGNTIYF	TGCGCCAGCTGTCTCGGATTTGATGGAAACACCATATATTTT
.	TRBV4-2	TRBJ2-1	.	CASSPSLKGVGEQFF	TGTGCCAGCTCGCCCTCTTTGAAGGGAGTAGGTGAGCAGTTCTTC
.	TRBV4-1	TRBJ2-7	.	CASGGNCSYEQYF	TGCGCCAGCGGCGGTAACTGCTCCTACGAGCAGTACTTC
.	TRBV14	TRBJ1-2	.	CASSSRVGDGYTF	TGTGCCAGCAGCTCCAGGGTCGGGGATGGCTACACCTTC
.	TRBV5-4	TRBJ2-1	.	CASSLEPGPSYNEQFF	TGTGCCAGCAGCTTGGAGCCGGGGCCTTCCTACAATGAGCAGTTCTTC